Detailed here is one T cell receptor beta chain. Its antigen remains unidentified. Per-nucleotide qualities are absent, and no much larger clonotype sits a single base away. This sample is part of a study of cytomegalovirus exposure and HLA in healthy donors (dated by TCRdb to the late 2010s). Turning to the overall study: According to an earlier analysis of 450 to 650 of the donors, about 179 million T cells yielded 117 million unique TCR beta sequences and approximately 300 Gb of sequence data. Both class I and class II loci were covered by HLA typing, at four-digit resolution. Every discovery cohort repertoire had been produced on one sequencing platform. An earlier analysis of around 640 of the donors used high-throughput TCR beta sequencing to judge whether each TCR beta V gene segment behaved as functional or pseudogenic. Donor age, sex, ethnicity and CMV serostatus were compiled alongside the repertoire data. The study aimed to test whether signatures of past pathogen exposure could be identified by cataloging public T cell receptors. Of the approximately 400 genotyped donors, 70% to 90% were placed in the genetic ancestry cluster associated with self-reported Caucasian donors. The study used immunosequencing to profile the T cell repertoires of several hundred subjects and linked those repertoires to cytomegalovirus serostatus. A later genetic analysis took genome-wide SNP genotypes for about three fifths of the roughly 670 donors and used that subset as a discovery cohort. In addition to the first cohort of 650 to 800 subjects, a separate validation cohort of about 120 different subjects was used. In a later analysis, previously published TCR beta repertoires from 670 or so donors were re-analyzed and high-resolution HLA genotyping was added so that TCR occurrence patterns could be studied. A few DR-DQ haplotypes were treated as single units for association and clustering because of strong linkage in the cohort. To predict cytomegalovirus infection status, the study combined high-throughput TCR immunosequencing, statistical association of individual TCRs with disease status, and machine learning. An early release that covered fewer than 750 HLA-typed donors contained around 300 gigabases of sequencing data and around 80 million unique TCR sequences. Among some 410 genotyped donors of the cohort, an average of roughly 240,000 unique TCR beta nucleotide sequences were sequenced per donor, roughly a sixth of them non-productive. Typing coverage differed by locus: A, B, C, DRB1 and DQB1 were typed in about 629-640 donors, DQA1 in 522, DPA1 in 600 to 610, and DPB1 in roughly 470. In the later analysis, no new phenotypic data were used to find candidate immune exposures; instead, reliance was placed on TCR beta sequences and their occurrence across donors. General findings and caveats noted by the study authors: Across donors, most TCR sequences were observed very rarely, whereas some public TCRs were present in many individuals. A cluster of highly shared sequence variants was judged likely to represent a technical artifact of the sequencing pipeline. Compared with equally common non-associated chains, HLA-associated TCR beta chains in a later analysis were more clonally expanded and had lower generation probabilities. A later analysis reported that several top co-occurrence clusters appeared linked to parvovirus B19, influenza, CMV and Epstein-Barr virus. In a later genetic analysis, fewer N-insertions in productive TCRs were reported among donors in an Asian-associated ancestry cluster than the roughly 700-donor mean. An earlier analysis of several hundred of the donors showed that most TCR beta V segments appeared in productive rearrangements either about 87% or about 30% of the time, which broadly matched IMGT annotations. Assigning TCR associations to individual alleles was difficult when HLA alleles, especially DR and DQ, strongly co-occurred. A few of the identified cytomegalovirus-associated TCR beta chains were confirmed in vitro to be specific for cytomegalovirus antigens. Specific HLA alleles were associated with around 18,000 TCR beta sequences at a false discovery rate of 0.05 in a later analysis. In a later genetic analysis, a missense DCLRE1C variant was associated with V-gene and J-gene trimming of TCR beta chains, and the association was replicated in an independent cohort. A further reported finding was that TCR beta sequences accurately predicted the HLA-A and HLA-B alleles for most subjects in the first cohort. Because counts were too low, more than 15 rarely observed V segments, including chromosome 9 orphons, were left out of the earlier analysis of some 640 of the donors. The classifier was reported to diagnose cytomegalovirus status with high specificity and sensitivity in both the original cohort and the validation cohort. According to the authors, the approach could potentially be generalized to other disease states and immunological phenotypes. Correlated functional status among segregating V segments might be attributable to linkage disequilibrium, but an unknown experimental factor could not be ruled out. This cohort had only TCR beta chains sequenced, and the lack of alpha or paired-chain data limited which features could be detected. The presence/absence analyses assumed that sequencing depth was roughly uniform across donors, and that assumption may not be true. The study listed approximately 160 TCR beta chains as associated with cytomegalovirus. A later analysis found that TCR association rates varied across HLA loci, with DRB1 alleles showing the most associated TCRs and HLA-C alleles the fewest. Some IMGT-functional V segments, including TRBV6-2 and TRBV6-3, could not be told apart with the 87-base-pair reads, so those segments were excluded. The only immune exposure information available for the cohort was CMV serostatus. According to a later analysis, most CMV-associated TCR beta chains appeared to be HLA-restricted, and the HLA associations seemed to be driven largely by CMV exposure. HLA typing was unavailable for some donors at each locus, so association tests used only the typed subset.

The cohort comprised 710 or so healthy bone marrow donors. At the time of sampling, all cohort members were nominally healthy, though unrecorded immune exposures were likely present. The donor tested CMV seronegative, placing the donor among the 350 or so seronegative members of the cohort. A peripheral blood sample was collected from each donor, and TCR beta sequencing was performed on peripheral blood mononuclear cells. The Qiagen DNeasy Blood Extraction Kit was used to extract genomic DNA from the blood cell samples. The CDR3 covers 17 residues, taking in both the cysteine and the phenylalanine. Left in the record is the CDR3 DNA by itself, 51 bases read in frame from the first base. CDR1 and CDR2 are read off the germline V gene (reference sequence) as LNHDA and SQIVND. Unmatched junction bases come to 13, with V trimmed by 3 bases and J by 7 bases. Library construction relied on the immunoSEQ multiplex PCR assay. The multiplex PCR relied on a mix of 60 forward primers for TCR Vbeta segments and 13 reverse primers for TCR Jbeta segments. The CDR3 region of rearranged TCR beta genes was amplified from genomic DNA by a multiplex PCR assay. On the Illumina HiSeq System, the amplified TCR beta libraries were sequenced as 87-base-pair reads. Concerning the study's data processing: A later analysis counted approximately 76 million unique TCR beta chains across the approximately 700 repertoires, and 9 million to 14 million of these chains were shared by at least two donors. To remove PCR and sequencing errors, raw reads were error-corrected and collapsed into unique sequences using a nearest-neighbor algorithm that merged closely related sequences. V, D and J gene segments were assigned by aligning CDR3 sequences to IMGT reference sequences. For a sequence to be retained, a match of at least six nucleotides was required to both a V gene segment and a J gene segment. Rearrangements were called productive when the CDR3 lacked stop codons and stayed in frame with V and J; all others were non-productive. CDR3 was defined according to IMGT convention as the region running from the second conserved V-encoded cysteine to the conserved J-encoded phenylalanine. Sequences without an unambiguous match to a single V gene segment were excluded from the earlier analysis of 450 to 650 of the donors. An earlier analysis of a few hundred of the donors classified V segments as functional when productive rearrangements were above 56.7% and as segregating when the standard deviation between donors was above 5%. A statistical classification framework was built for diagnosing cytomegalovirus status from the catalog of TCR beta chain sequences. In a later analysis, V and J genes were assigned by comparing TCR nucleotide sequences against IMGT/GENE-DB human TR gene sequences. The TCRdist pipeline was used in a later analysis to assign CDR3 sequences and most-parsimonious VDJ recombination scenarios. In a later analysis, each TCR beta chain was defined by its CDR3 amino acid sequence together with its V-gene family, and reads lacking a unique V-gene family were excluded. A later analysis removed nearly 600 highly shared, low-generation-probability nucleotide sequences to deal with suspected cross-contamination and a sequencing artifact. In a later analysis, a clonal expansion index for each public chain was calculated from normalized within-repertoire ranks of inferred template counts. Generation probabilities in a later analysis came from a VDJ recombination model fitted to out-of-frame rearrangements, and those results were checked against IGoR. In a later analysis, hypergeometric tests were used to score TCR-TCR, TCR-HLA and TCR-CMV co-occurrence, with a repertoire-size bias correction applied to TCR pairs. To estimate false discovery rates, a later analysis permuted the HLA or CMV assignments 20 times. In a later analysis, co-occurring TCRs were grouped using DBSCAN, with TCRdist sequence similarity added in when clustering inside HLA-allele-positive subsets. Repertoires with fewer than 30,000 or more than 120,000 public chains, plus five repertoires with anomalous nucleotide sharing, were excluded from co-occurrence clustering. TCRdb re-hosts the immuneACCESS table, in-frame sequences only. Its copies lack some clones; in the studies checked, an unresolved V gene accounts for under half of them, and the cause for the rest is not known. D and trimming come from the DNA, and the V and J calls and clone size come from that table. This sample is represented by some 94,000 clones; 70% to 80% of them were singletons. The ten most abundant clones make up around 3.2% of the sample.

The receptor was derived from a man aged 35 to 55 in good health and CMV-seronegative. Sequencing was done on a sample of PBMCs. The sequence links TRBV19 to TRBJ2-2; TRBD2 fits 8 bases in the junction. The DNA sequence is given as TGTGCCAGTAGTATCCCCCCCGGTAGCGGGAAAAACGGGGAGCTGTTTTTT. Its amino acids are CASSIPPGSGKNGELFF.